The entry that follows covers one TCR beta chain sequence. Sequencing was performed with immunoSEQ multiplex PCR; in TCRdb, only in-frame clones are kept and a portion is missing. The sample has some 520,000 clones, roughly 89% seen once. These data come from a study of Ad26.COV2.S vaccination and SARS-CoV-2 variants. Study-level background: Ad26.COV2.S shots went into the muscle once or twice, 56 days apart.

The CDR3 runs 15 residues. V shed 0 bases, J shed 10 bases, and the junction held 6 bases outside the gene matches. Germline V gene sequence: CDR1 LNHNV, CDR2 YYDKDF (reference sequence). Treatment meaning: roughly 18 received Ad26.COV2.S at low or high dose, single or two shots; roughly five received placebo; per-sample allocation not given. All samples were drawn on day 63, counting from the first vaccine or placebo injection. This sequence joins TRBV15 and TRBJ1-4; 9 bases map to TRBD1. The sample in question was peripheral blood, obtained in a trial of Ad26.COV2.S vaccine versus placebo. This receptor was taken from a person between 18 and 65 years old who received the Ad26.COV2.S COVID-19 vaccine or a placebo. In nucleotides, the CDR3 is TGTGCCACCAGCAGAGAACAGGGGGCTGGTGGAAAACTGTTTTTT. Translated: CATSREQGAGGKLFF. The full variable domain, its missing parts supplied by reference TRBV15 and TRBJ1-4, is DAMVIQNPRYQVTQFGKPVTLSCSQTLNHNVMYWYQQKSSQAPKLLFHYYDKDFNNEADTPDNFQSRRPNTSFCFLDIRSPGLGDTAMYLCATSREQGAGGKLFFGSGTQLSVL.